The rows below give T cell receptor beta chains drawn from one sample of a study of T cells in Graves' hyperthyroidism and ophthalmopathy. Each CDR3 protein gets one entry after TCRdb re-called the multiplex PCR reads with MiXCR. The table lists approximately 400,000 distinct CDR3 sequences, about 13% of them singletons. The material sequenced was blood. These receptors were taken from a man aged 25-45 years with Graves' hyperthyroidism that later progressed to Graves' ophthalmopathy. Each CDR3 is given with its conserved first and last residue. The D gene is left open where the match is weak. Expanded clones get a size class; other rows say once, few or many, or leave the size out.

CDR3 DNA: TGCGCCAGCAGCTTGGGACAGAGTTTAGATACGCAGTATTTT
CDR3 protein: CASSLGQSLDTQYF
V gene: TRBV5-1
clone size: -
J gene: TRBJ2-3
D gene: -

CDR3 DNA: TGTGCCAGCAGCTCCTACTCGGGCAGGGGTCAGGGCGAGCAGTACTTC
CDR3 protein: CASSSYSGRGQGEQYF
V gene: TRBV6-1
clone size: many
J gene: TRBJ2-7
D gene: -

CDR3 DNA: TGCAGCGTTGAAAGGTTCGATGAGCAGTTCTTC
CDR3 protein: CSVERFDEQFF
V gene: TRBV29-1
clone size: few
J gene: TRBJ2-1
D gene: -

CDR3 DNA: TGCAGTGCTACCGTCACAGAGTACTCCTACAATGAGCAGTTCTTC
CDR3 protein: CSATVTEYSYNEQFF
V gene: TRBV20-1
clone size: many
J gene: TRBJ2-1
D gene: -

CDR3 DNA: TGTGCCAGCAGTTTCAGGGGTCCGGTAGATACGCAGTATTTT
CDR3 protein: CASSFRGPVDTQYF
V gene: TRBV12-3/TRBV12-4
clone size: many
J gene: TRBJ2-3
D gene: -

CDR3 DNA: TGCGCCAGCAGCCAGCGAGGCTCCTACAATGAGCAGTTCTTC
CDR3 protein: CASSQRGSYNEQFF
V gene: TRBV4-1
clone size: many
J gene: TRBJ2-1
D gene: -

CDR3 DNA: TGTGCCAGCAGTCCCGACAGGGATCTAACGGAAGCTTTCTTT
CDR3 protein: CASSPDRDLTEAFF
V gene: TRBV12-3/TRBV12-4
clone size: many
J gene: TRBJ1-1
D gene: TRBD1

CDR3 DNA: TGTGCTAGTGGTTTGGACAGTCAGGGTGGCTACACCTTC
CDR3 protein: CASGLDSQGGYTF
V gene: TRBV12-5
clone size: many
J gene: TRBJ1-2
D gene: -

CDR3 DNA: TGTGCCAGCACTGCCCCGGATCGGCCCCAGCATTTT
CDR3 protein: CASTAPDRPQHF
V gene: TRBV12-3/TRBV12-4
clone size: -
J gene: TRBJ1-5
D gene: -

CDR3 DNA: TGCGCCAGCAGGGTGAGACAGGGTAACGGTGGCTACACCTTC
CDR3 protein: CASRVRQGNGGYTF
V gene: TRBV5-1
clone size: -
J gene: TRBJ1-2
D gene: TRBD1

CDR3 DNA: TGTGCCAGCAACAGGGGGGGGCAAGAGACCCAGTACTTC
CDR3 protein: CASNRGGQETQYF
V gene: TRBV9
clone size: few
J gene: TRBJ2-5
D gene: -

CDR3 DNA: TGTGCCAGCAGTTATACAGGTTTACAAAACATTCAGTACTTC
CDR3 protein: CASSYTGLQNIQYF
V gene: TRBV6-5
clone size: once
J gene: TRBJ2-4
D gene: -

CDR3 DNA: TGTGCCAGCAGTTTACCAGCAGGGGGCAGGCAGCCCCAGCATTTT
CDR3 protein: CASSLPAGGRQPQHF
V gene: TRBV28
clone size: many
J gene: TRBJ1-5
D gene: TRBD1

CDR3 DNA: TGCAGTGCTACCCCGGGACTGAGAAATCAGCCCCAGCATTTT
CDR3 protein: CSATPGLRNQPQHF
V gene: TRBV20-1
clone size: few
J gene: TRBJ1-5
D gene: -

CDR3 DNA: TGTGCCAGCAGTGGACAGGGTGTTGATTATCAGCCCCAGCATTTT
CDR3 protein: CASSGQGVDYQPQHF
V gene: TRBV2
clone size: many
J gene: TRBJ1-5
D gene: TRBD1

CDR3 DNA: TGTGCCAGCAGTTATTCCCGGAACACCATATATTTT
CDR3 protein: CASSYSRNTIYF
V gene: TRBV6-1
clone size: -
J gene: TRBJ1-3
D gene: -

CDR3 DNA: TGTGCCAGCAGTACAGCGGGGGGGTACAATGAGCAGTTCTTC
CDR3 protein: CASSTAGGYNEQFF
V gene: TRBV6-1
clone size: -
J gene: TRBJ2-1
D gene: TRBD2

CDR3 DNA: TGTGCCAGCTCACTACGACAGGACAACACTGAAGCTTTCTTT
CDR3 protein: CASSLRQDNTEAFF
V gene: TRBV18
clone size: many
J gene: TRBJ1-1
D gene: -

CDR3 DNA: TGTGCCACCAGTGCCCTGGGGGGTGAAGAGACCCAGTACTTC
CDR3 protein: CATSALGGEETQYF
V gene: TRBV24-1
clone size: few
J gene: TRBJ2-5
D gene: -

CDR3 DNA: TGTGCCAGCAGCCAAGATCTCCCATCCTACAATGAGCAGTTCTTC
CDR3 protein: CASSQDLPSYNEQFF
V gene: TRBV3-1
clone size: many
J gene: TRBJ2-1
D gene: -